A selection of T cell receptor beta chains follows, all from one sample in a study of glioma-infiltrating T cells after dendritic cell vaccination. The data were produced by immunoSEQ multiplex PCR, yet TCRdb's version contains in-frame clones alone and is incomplete. The table includes fewer than 60,000 clones, 89% detected once. Material: blood, obtained after dendritic cell vaccination. These receptors originate from a human donor with glioblastoma. The CDR3 runs from the conserved cysteine through the conserved F or W. The D gene is left open where the match is weak. Where a row states a size, it is once, few, many or the class of an expanded clone; other rows omit it.

>-|TRBV7-2|once|TRBJ1-2
TGTGCCAGCAGCTTAGATCGAGCTAACTATGGCTACACCTTC
CASSLDRANYGYTF
>-|TRBV7-8|-|TRBJ2-5
TGTGCCAGCAGCTTAAGAATCCTGGCGGAACAAGAGACCCAGTACTTC
CASSLRILAEQETQYF
>-|TRBV5-6|few|TRBJ2-1
TGTGCCAGCAGCCTAGTCCCCTACGGTACGAGCTCCTACAATGAGCAGTTCTTC
CASSLVPYGTSSYNEQFF
>-|TRBV7-2|-|TRBJ1-4
TGTGCCAGCAGCTTGGGGGCGAGGGGTGAAAAACTGTTTTTT
CASSLGARGEKLFF
>-|TRBV5-1|-|TRBJ2-2
TGCGCCAGCAGCTTGGTGTCAGGGGACACCGGGGAGCTGTTTTTT
CASSLVSGDTGELFF
>-|TRBV28|-|TRBJ2-7
TGTGCCAGCAGTACCCAGGTTAGCGAGCAGTACTTC
CASSTQVSEQYF
>-|TRBV29-1|-|TRBJ2-3
TGCAGCGTTGAAAGACTCGGAGATACGCAGTATTTT
CSVERLGDTQYF
>TRBD1|TRBV2|-|TRBJ1-2
TGTGCCAGTCGGGACAGGGGTCAAGATGGCTACACCTTC
CASRDRGQDGYTF
>-|TRBV13|-|TRBJ2-1
TGTGCCAGCAGCTTGGGCCGCTGGAGGGGGCGAAATGAGCAGTTCTTC
CASSLGRWRGRNEQFF
>-|TRBV9|-|TRBJ2-1
TGTGCCAGCAGCGTAGTCCCTTACAATGAGCAGTTCTTC
CASSVVPYNEQFF
>-|TRBV6-9|-|TRBJ1-1
TGTGCCAGCAGTACAGGGGAAGCTTTCTTT
CASSTGEAFF
>TRBD1|TRBV2|-|TRBJ2-2
TGTGCCAGCAAGTCGGGACAGGGGAACACCGGGGAGCTGTTTTTT
CASKSGQGNTGELFF
>TRBD1|TRBV9|-|TRBJ2-7
TGTGCCAGCAGCGGACAGGGGTTCACCTACGAGCAGTACTTC
CASSGQGFTYEQYF
>-|TRBV18|once|TRBJ2-2
TGTGCCAGCTCCCCTCGGACTGGGAACACCGGGGAGCTGTTTTTT
CASSPRTGNTGELFF
>-|TRBV5-4|-|TRBJ1-5
TGTGCCAGCAGCTTGCCCGGGATCGATCAGCCCCAGCATTTT
CASSLPGIDQPQHF
>TRBD1|TRBV30|-|TRBJ2-6
TGTGCCTGGAGCCATTCGGACAGGGTTTCCTCCGGGGCCAACGTCCTGACTTTC
CAWSHSDRVSSGANVLTF
>TRBD2|TRBV2|-|TRBJ2-1
TGTGCCAGCAGAACCGGGACTAGCGGGAGGGCCCCCAATGAGCAGTTCTTC
CASRTGTSGRAPNEQFF
>TRBD2|TRBV27|-|TRBJ2-2
TGTGCCAGCAGCTATGGTCAACTAGCGCTCACCGGGGAGCTGTTTTTT
CASSYGQLALTGELFF
>TRBD2|TRBV28|-|TRBJ2-7
TGTGCCAGCAGCCTTAGCGGGAACTACGAGCAGTACTTC
CASSLSGNYEQYF
>TRBD2|TRBV2|-|TRBJ2-1
TGTGCCAGCAGTGAGGTGCGACTAGCGGGGTACAATGAGCAGTTCTTC
CASSEVRLAGYNEQFF
>-|TRBV27|-|TRBJ1-2
TGTGCCAGCAGTCCTCTAAAAGGGGTAGGCTATGGCTACACCTTC
CASSPLKGVGYGYTF
>-|TRBV21-1|-|TRBJ2-1
TGTGCCAGCAACGGACAGTACAATGAGCAGTTCTTC
CASNGQYNEQFF
>TRBD1|TRBV18|-|TRBJ2-1
TGTGCCAGCTCACCGACGGGGACAGGGGATTCCCCCTACAATGAGCAGTTCTTC
CASSPTGTGDSPYNEQFF
>TRBD1|TRBV19|-|TRBJ1-6
TGTGCCAGTAGAGGGGACAGGCAGAATTCACCCCTCCACTTT
CASRGDRQNSPLHF
>TRBD1|TRBV4-3|once|TRBJ1-5
TGCGCCAGCAGCCAAGATACCCTAGGACAGGGTTTACGCAATCAGCCCCAGCATTTT
CASSQDTLGQGLRNQPQHF
>-|TRBV4-1|-|TRBJ2-7
TGCGCCAGCAGCCAAGATGTAGTTCCCTACGAGCAGTACTTC
CASSQDVVPYEQYF
>-|TRBV11-2|-|TRBJ2-4
TGTGCCAGCAACGAGGAGGGGGCGCTTTGGAAAGGCATTCAGTACTTC
CASNEEGALWKGIQYF
>-|TRBV30|-|TRBJ2-3
TGTGCCTGGAGTTGGGGCATAAGCACAGATACGCAGTATTTT
CAWSWGISTDTQYF
>-|TRBV9|few|TRBJ2-3
TGTGCCAGCAGCGTAGGTCCAAGCACAGATACGCAGTATTTT
CASSVGPSTDTQYF
>TRBD2|TRBV7-3|-|TRBJ2-3
TGTGCCAGCAGCCCCGAAGCGGGAGCGACAGATACGCAGTATTTT
CASSPEAGATDTQYF
>-|TRBV28|once|TRBJ1-1
TGTGCCAGCAGTACCCGTGCGGGGAAAACTGAAGCTTTCTTT
CASSTRAGKTEAFF
>-|TRBV7-2|-|TRBJ2-1
TGTGCCAGCAGCTCAACTAGCAGAACCTACAATGAGCAGTTCTTC
CASSSTSRTYNEQFF
>TRBD1|TRBV7-2|-|TRBJ1-2
TGTGCCAGCAGCTTATTTGTGGCAGGGGGCGCATATGGCTACACCTTC
CASSLFVAGGAYGYTF
>TRBD1|TRBV6-5|once|TRBJ1-2
TGTGCCAGCAGTCGAGACCCCACGGGACAGGGCTACACCTTC
CASSRDPTGQGYTF
>TRBD1|TRBV5-6|-|TRBJ2-3
TGTGCCAGCAGGACACCGGGACAGGGAGAAGATACGCAGTATTTT
CASRTPGQGEDTQYF
>TRBD1|TRBV28|-|TRBJ1-2
TGTGCCAGCAGTGCGGGACAGGGGGTTCGGGGAGGCTACACCTTC
CASSAGQGVRGGYTF
>-|TRBV7-8|-|TRBJ2-7
TGTGCCAGCAGCTCGGGACTGGCACAATACGAGCAGTACTTC
CASSSGLAQYEQYF
>-|TRBV7-9|once|TRBJ1-2
TGTGCCAGCAGCTTCAGAGGGAACTATGGCTACACCTTC
CASSFRGNYGYTF
>-|TRBV11-2|-|TRBJ2-5
TGTGCCAGCACCCAGACAGAAACTAAAGAGACCCAGTACTTC
CASTQTETKETQYF
>-|TRBV28|-|TRBJ1-1
TGTGCCAGCAGTTTTGAGAGTGGAGGGGGGGGGCTGAACACTGAAGCTTTCTTT
CASSFESGGGGLNTEAFF
>-|TRBV6-1|few|TRBJ1-2
TGTGCCAGCAGTGAGCAGATCCACTATGGCTACACCTTC
CASSEQIHYGYTF
>-|TRBV29-1|-|TRBJ2-2
TGCAGCGGTGGGGGGGCCACCGGGGAGCTGTTTTTT
CSGGGATGELFF
>TRBD2|TRBV28|-|TRBJ2-3
TGCGGGACTAAGTTTCATTCTAGCACAGATACGCAGTATTTT
CGTKFHSSTDTQYF
>TRBD2|TRBV7-2|-|TRBJ2-6
TGTGCCAGCAGCCGATCTCTTAGCGGGAGCTCTGGGGCCAACGTCCTGACTTTC
CASSRSLSGSSGANVLTF
>-|TRBV15|-|TRBJ1-2
TGTGCCACCAGCAGGGACCCGGACAGACTCGACTACACCTTC
CATSRDPDRLDYTF
>-|TRBV4-1|-|TRBJ2-1
TGCGCCAGCAGCCAAGCGGGATCGGGAGCTGAGCAGTTCTTC
CASSQAGSGAEQFF